This TCR beta chain was profiled in a study of identical twins. Unique molecular identifiers were present on cDNA, and template switching added a universal primer site. TCRdb itself ran the 5' RACE reads through MiXCR, one entry per CDR3 protein. The sample records 240,000 or so distinct CDR3 sequences, approximately 7% being singletons. This CDR3 has 13 residues. The V gene's germline CDR1 is SGHRS and CDR2 YFSETQ. V gave up 6 bases and J gave up 0 bases, with 7 bases separating them. This clonotype was detected many times. The antigen is unknown. Whole-study findings and limits: The conclusions drew on cross-sectional statistical analysis instead of tracking the same donors.

These same records also appear under a second study, on yellow fever vaccine responses in identical twins. This second report adds: Reportedly, twins' vaccine T cell responses looked partly convergent and partly personalized.

The sequenced material came from memory (CD45RO+) T cells sorted from blood. The sequence derives from a young woman in good health. The chain has TRBV5-1 and TRBJ2-1; D remains unclear. The CDR3 is CASTGSSYNEQFF. Here the CDR3 DNA reads TGCGCCAGCACCGGTAGCTCCTACAATGAGCAGTTCTTC.